These 20 T cell receptor beta chains were sequenced from one sample in a study of blood T cell repertoires in COVID-19. Profiling relied on immunoSEQ multiplex PCR, and the TCRdb table lists in-frame clones only, not all of them. The sample yields some 100,000 clones, roughly 92% seen once. The sequencing input was peripheral blood. These receptors originate from an older man with acute or convalescent COVID-19.

The chain carries TRBV28 and TRBJ2-3; TRBD1 might be the D (5 bases). Trimming pared 4 bases from V and 3 bases from J, leaving 8 bases between. The CDR3 is made up of 13 amino acids. Per germline, CDR1 MDHEN and CDR2 SYDVKM. CDR3 in DNA: TGTGCCAGCAGTTCTCCAGGGACAGATACGCAGTATTTT. Translating it yields CASSSPGTDTQYF. Complete variable domain (other parts from reference TRBV28 and TRBJ2-3): DVKVTQSSRYLVKRTGEKVFLECVQDMDHENMFWYRQDPGLGLRLIYFSYDVKMKEKGDIPEGYSVSREKKERFSLILESASTNQTSMYLCASSSPGTDTQYFGPGTRLTVL.

This clone was picked up a small number of times. The CDR3 region is CASSQVKETPIGKLFF. The CDR3, as DNA: TGCGCCAGCAGCCAAGTAAAGGAGACCCCAATCGGGAAACTGTTTTTT. This chain uses TRBV4-1 with TRBJ1-4; D remains unclear. Germline V gene data show CDR1 as MGHRA and CDR2 as YSYEKL. V was clipped by 1 base and J by 11 bases, with 20 bases between them. This CDR3 has 16 residues.

DNA of the CDR3: TGTGCCAGCAGTGAAATCCTGTGGGACAGTTACAATGAGCAGTTCTTC. Encoded protein: CASSEILWDSYNEQFF. This chain joins TRBV2 and TRBJ2-1, with 7 bases identical to TRBD1. The CDR3 loop spans 16 amino acids. The germline CDR1 and CDR2 sequences are SNHLY and FYNNEI. V lost 2 bases, J lost 4 bases, and 8 bases stayed unmatched.

The chain carries TRBV19 and TRBJ1-2; D is possibly TRBD1 (5 bases). The germline V gene encodes CDR1 LNHDA and CDR2 SQIVND (reference sequence). V shed 3 bases and J shed 0 bases, with 11 bases lying between them. This CDR3 spans 15 amino acids. DNA for the CDR3: TGTGCCAGTAGTATGGGAGGGACCCCTAACTATGGCTACACCTTC. This translates into CASSMGGTPNYGYTF.

For this clone: This specimen includes other DNA sequences encoding the same CDR3. CDR3 bases: TGTGCCAGCAGACGACAGGGCTCCTACGAGCAGTACTTC. As protein: CASRRQGSYEQYF. The chain employs TRBV27 and TRBJ2-7, with 7 bases identical to TRBD1. The CDR3 spans 13 residues. V gave up 6 bases and J gave up 0 bases; unmatched junction bases: 2. Looked up from germline, CDR1 is MNHEY and CDR2 is SMNVEV (reference sequence).

The chain links TRBV6-5 to TRBJ1-2; D is unclear. From germline, CDR1 is MNHEY and CDR2 SVGAGI. V lost 10 bases and J 4 bases, leaving 16 bases between the germline ends. The CDR3 sequence is 13 residues long. DNA of the CDR3: TGTGCCACCCCGGGAGGAAGAATCTATGGCTACACCTTC. Translation: CATPGGRIYGYTF.

This clone came up once. The chain joins TRBV9 to TRBJ1-3, with unresolved D. Germline lookup yields CDR1 SGDLS and CDR2 YYNGEE. V gave up 0 bases and J gave up 0 bases, with 16 bases separating them. The CDR3 loop spans 18 amino acids. CDR3 DNA sequence: TGTGCCAGCAGCGTAGGAGTGTACGGCGGGCTCTCTGGAAACACCATATATTTT. As protein: CASSVGVYGGLSGNTIYF.

This chain connects TRBV30 to TRBJ1-3; 10 nucleotides line up with TRBD1. Germline V gene sequence: CDR1 GTSNPN, CDR2 SVGIG (reference sequence). V lost 5 bases and J lost 2; bases outside the gene matches: 0. This CDR3 has 13 residues. The CDR3 region is CAWGQGAGNTIYF. The CDR3 DNA reads as TGTGCCTGGGGACAGGGGGCTGGAAACACCATATATTTT.

This chain joins TRBV9 and TRBJ1-1, with unresolved D. V was clipped by 2 bases and J by 5 bases, with 13 bases between them. Germline V gene data show CDR1 as SGDLS and CDR2 as YYNGEE. The CDR3 length is 14 residues. DNA of the CDR3: TGTGCCAGCAGCGTGGGAGGGTTTCGGACTGAAGCTTTCTTT. Its protein is CASSVGGFRTEAFF.

This chain connects TRBV25-1 to TRBJ2-1, with D maybe TRBD1 (5 bases). V was shortened by 0 bases and J by 4 bases, with 10 bases between the two germline ends. This CDR3 has 15 residues. Germline V gives CDR1 MGHDK, CDR2 SYGVNS. The CDR3 sequence is CASSEYQGRYNEQFF. Here the CDR3 DNA reads TGTGCCAGCAGTGAATACCAGGGCAGGTACAATGAGCAGTTCTTC.

V and J are TRBV18 and TRBJ1-4; TRBD1 matches 7 bases. The junction had 4 bases not matched to a gene; V was cut back by 3 bases and J by 0 bases. There are 16 residues in the CDR3. CDR1 and CDR2 (germline): KGHSH, LQKENI. CDR3 protein: CASSPPGGSTNEKLFF. The CDR3 nucleotides read TGTGCCAGCTCACCCCCAGGGGGTTCAACTAATGAAAAACTGTTTTTT.

V usage is TRBV5-1 and J usage is TRBJ1-4; D unclear. The CDR3 length is 16 residues. CDR1 and CDR2 (germline): SGHRS, YFSETQ. V lost 4 bases, J lost 8 bases, and 21 bases lay in between. The CDR3: CASSPLLTGVAEKLFF. CDR3 coding DNA: TGCGCCAGCAGCCCCCTTTTGACGGGTGTAGCGGAAAAACTGTTTTTT.

This clone was counted a single time. J is TRBJ1-2 and V is TRBV27, with 12 bases that match TRBD1. CDR3 length equals 17 residues. V gave up 6 bases and J gave up 0 bases; unmatched junction bases: 8. Germline CDR1 MNHEY, CDR2 SMNVEV (reference sequence). The CDR3 region has the DNA TGTGCCAGCAGAAGAACGGGACAGGGGGCGGCTAACTATGGCTACACCTTC. This encodes CASRRTGQGAANYGYTF.

Comments on this clone: Other DNA sequences from this sample encode an identical CDR3 as well. This chain uses TRBV5-1 with TRBJ2-5, with D unresolved. The CDR3 length is 11 residues. Germline V gene sequence: CDR1 SGHRS, CDR2 YFSETQ. V was clipped by 4 bases and J by 2 bases, with 3 bases between them. As DNA, the CDR3 is TGCGCCAGCAGCCAACAAGAGACCCAGTACTTC. Protein sequence: CASSQQETQYF.

The chain has TRBV11-3 and TRBJ1-1; 12 bases fit TRBD1. The germline CDR1 and CDR2 sequences are SGHNT and YENEEA. The trim removed 4 bases at V and 11 bases at J, leaving 5 bases unmatched. This CDR3 is 13 amino acids long. The CDR3 sequence is CASSYGTGGRAFF. The DNA of the CDR3 is TGTGCCAGCAGCTACGGGACAGGGGGCCGCGCTTTCTTT.

This clone is a singleton in its sample. A read error may produce the germline difference seen at one junction end. The V gene is TRBV6-5, the J gene TRBJ2-1, with 7 bases lining up with TRBD2. Germline loops: CDR1 MNHEY, CDR2 SVGAGI. The CDR3 spans 15 residues. CDR3 sequence: CASSSSGSSYSEQFF. The CDR3 coding sequence is TGTGCCAGCAGCTCTAGCGGTAGCTCCTACAGTGAGCAGTTCTTC.

Written as DNA, the CDR3 is TGTGCCACCGGGGACAGGATGAACACCGGGGAGCTGTTTTTT. Protein product: CATGDRMNTGELFF. The chain combines TRBV24-1 with TRBJ2-2; 8 nucleotides match TRBD1. V shed 9 bases and J 1 base; nucleotides not matched to a gene: 3. This CDR3 is built from 14 residues. CDR1 and CDR2 (germline): KGHDR, SFDVKD.

The rearrangement links TRBV5-1 to TRBJ2-7, with 8 bases identical to TRBD1. Looked up from germline, CDR1 is SGHRS and CDR2 is YFSETQ. The V and J ends lost 3 bases and 1 base, in that order; junction bases with no gene match: 6. This CDR3 has 15 amino acids. CDR3 in DNA: TGCGCCAGCAGCTCTCGACAGGGGTCTTCCTACGAGCAGTACTTC. Amino acid sequence: CASSSRQGSSYEQYF. Filled out from reference TRBV5-1 and TRBJ2-7, the complete variable domain reads KAGVTQTPRYLIKTRGQQVTLSCSPISGHRSVSWYQQTPGQGLQFLFEYFSETQRNKGNFPGRFSGRQFSNSRSEMNVSTLELGDSALYLCASSSRQGSSYEQYFGPGTRLTVT.

This clone is a singleton in its sample. This chain links TRBV7-8 with TRBJ2-1, with TRBD2 matching 8 bases. The CDR3 runs 14 residues. Germline V gene lookup returns CDR1 SGHVS and CDR2 FQNEAQ. V lost 4 bases and J lost 5; bases outside the gene matches: 4. CDR3 loop: CASSSSGGDNEQFF. CDR3 coding DNA: TGTGCCAGCAGCTCCTCCGGGGGGGACAATGAGCAGTTCTTC.

The rearrangement uses TRBV18 and TRBJ2-2; D possibly corresponds to TRBD1 (5 bases). This CDR3 spans 14 amino acids. V was shortened by 7 bases and J by 5 bases, with 14 bases between the two germline ends. Looked up from germline, CDR1 is KGHSH and CDR2 is LQKENI. The CDR3 protein is CASFPRTTTGELFF. As DNA, the CDR3 is TGTGCCAGCTTCCCACGGACAACTACCGGGGAGCTGTTTTTT.